This T cell receptor beta chain was captured in a study of regulatory T cells in long-lasting Graves disease. The time point here: newly diagnosed GD, antithyroid drugs for less than 3 months. PBMC-derived RNA was used for the TCR library. Construction of TCR beta libraries relied on iRepertoire HTBI primers and on Arm-PCR targeting CDR3 regions. TCRdb called the multiplex PCR reads again in MiXCR, with one record for every CDR3 protein. The repertoire has 500,000 or so distinct CDR3 sequences, 15% to 20% of them found once; the top ten carry just under 25%. Concerning this clonotype: Its antigen is not known.

This CDR3 has 15 amino acids. Germline V gene lookup returns CDR1 MGHRA and CDR2 YSYEKL. V was clipped by 1 base and J by 2 bases, with 9 bases between them. Overall study results and limits: Persistent disease samples used TRBV28, TRBJ1-2 and TRBJ2-5 preferentially. The study found lower TCR diversity in persistent Graves' patients than in newly diagnosed ones.

This sample also appeared in a second study, on T cells in Graves' hyperthyroidism and ophthalmopathy.

The genes are TRBV4-1 and TRBJ2-4; the D gene is possibly TRBD1 (5 bases). Specimen: peripheral blood mononuclear cells (PBMCs), collected at new diagnosis, from a patient treated with antithyroid drugs. The TCR was taken from a woman aged 35-65 years with Graves disease. Written as DNA, the CDR3 is TGCGCCAGCAGCCAAGGGGCAGGGACCAAAAACATTCAGTACTTC. Amino acids: CASSQGAGTKNIQYF.